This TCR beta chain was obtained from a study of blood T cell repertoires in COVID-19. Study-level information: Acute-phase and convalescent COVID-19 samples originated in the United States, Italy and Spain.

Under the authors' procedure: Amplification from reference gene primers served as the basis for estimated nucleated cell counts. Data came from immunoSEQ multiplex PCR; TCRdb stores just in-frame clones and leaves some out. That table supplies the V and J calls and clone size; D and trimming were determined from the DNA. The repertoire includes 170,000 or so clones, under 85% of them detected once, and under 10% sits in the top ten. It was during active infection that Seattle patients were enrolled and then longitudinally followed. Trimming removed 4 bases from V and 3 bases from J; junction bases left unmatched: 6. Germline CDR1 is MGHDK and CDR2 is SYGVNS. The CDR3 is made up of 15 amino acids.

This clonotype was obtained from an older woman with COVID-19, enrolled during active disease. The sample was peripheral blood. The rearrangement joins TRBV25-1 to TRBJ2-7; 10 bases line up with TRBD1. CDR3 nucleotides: TGTGCCAGCAGTGGCCGGACAGGGGGTATCTACGAGCAGTACTTC. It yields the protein CASSGRTGGIYEQYF.